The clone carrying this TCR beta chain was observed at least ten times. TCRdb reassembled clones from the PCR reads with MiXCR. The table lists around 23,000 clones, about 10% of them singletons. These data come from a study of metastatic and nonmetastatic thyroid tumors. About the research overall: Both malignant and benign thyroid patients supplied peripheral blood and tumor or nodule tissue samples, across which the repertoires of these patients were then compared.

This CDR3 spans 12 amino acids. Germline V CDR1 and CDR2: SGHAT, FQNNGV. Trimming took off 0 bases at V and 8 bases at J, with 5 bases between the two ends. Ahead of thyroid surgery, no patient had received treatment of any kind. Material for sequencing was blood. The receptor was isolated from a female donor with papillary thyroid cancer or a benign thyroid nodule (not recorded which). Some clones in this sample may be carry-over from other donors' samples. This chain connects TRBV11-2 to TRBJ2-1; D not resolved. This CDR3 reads CASSLDRYEQFF. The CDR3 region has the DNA TGTGCCAGCAGCTTAGATAGATATGAGCAGTTCTTC.